This T cell receptor beta chain was sequenced during a study of long-term antiretroviral therapy in people with HIV (dated by TCRdb to 2022 to 2024). In terms of the full investigation: The earliest samples were collected approximately a decade before the 2015 WHO recommendation for immediate ART, a period when ART was typically delayed until CD4 counts fell. Test extractions of a monoclonal T-cell line alongside under 35 polyclonal samples showed no cross-contamination during QIAcube processing. Eleven of the 30 participants with HIV were female. A total of 192 cryopreserved PBMC samples came from approximately 30 adults with confirmed HIV infection and were collected serially over a mean of approximately six years (range 1-12). A retrospective serial study tested whether changes in peripheral blood TRB repertoire composition and diversity were associated with ART initiation and durable HIV suppression. Overall study results and their limits: No data were available on ART adherence, viral resistance or therapy changes, limiting inferences about post-ART repertoire changes. Because PBMC availability was limited, only the TCR beta chain was sequenced, with no alpha chain pairing. HIV repertoires had narrower CDR3 length ranges than controls, and the network structure suggested an antigen-experienced repertoire that shifted only slightly toward naive after ART. Expanded TRB clones identified before ART initiation dominated the repertoire across all time points, though the dominance fluctuated and decreased in many PLHIV after ART. Because pre-ART samples had limited cell numbers, unsorted PBMC were profiled rather than sorted CD4+ and CD8+ T cells. ART initiation was associated with a significant increase in TRB diversity, but diversity stayed significantly below transplant donor controls even after long-term ART. The samples were dated from about 2003 to 2018, and the ART regimens that were used may be less effective than current ART regimens.

The germline V gene specifies SGHTA as CDR1 and FQGNSA as CDR2. CDR3 length: 12 amino acids, cysteine to phenylalanine. The sequence is cut down to CDR3 DNA, 36 bases in frame from base 1. V loses 3 bases of germline sequence and J loses 2 bases, and the interval between the two ends is 4 bases. The immunoSEQ hsTCRB v3.0 assay was used at survey level resolution for TRB variable region sequencing. The target sequencing depth for TRB was about 40,000-50,000 T-cell genomes per sample. An Illumina MiSeq with a v3 150-cycle kit was used to sequence the pooled TRB libraries. In the source study's methods: Repertoire analysis was performed in R inside a reproducible Nextflow workflow that covered QC, data transformation and analysis. LymphoSeq2, an R package for AIRR-Seq data exploration, was used to implement custom analyses. After excluding a few samples that yielded fewer than 5000 total TRB sequences, approximately 180 HIV repertoires remained for analysis. Of the 188 retained HIV repertoires, 59 were collected before and around 130 after ART initiation. Repertoires were downsampled to 5000 TRB nucleotide sequences, with summary statistics averaged over 100 downsampling iterations. TRB sequences were retained for analysis only if CDR3 regions of at least seven amino acids were present. Two measures captured diversity: a Shannon entropy-derived clonality score and the Gini coefficient. In repertoire networks, the top 5000 CDR3 amino acid sequences were linked whenever an edit distance of one separated two sequences. For TRB CDR3 amino acid sequences, GLIPH2 was used to predict antigen specificity groups and MHC restriction. To flag known CMV, EBV, HIV or tissue antigen associations, CDR3 amino acid sequences were matched against VDJdb and McPAS-TCR. Pre-ART, post-ART and control groups were compared with Wilcoxon signed-rank tests and Holm-Bonferroni correction. TCRdb stores this immuneACCESS table with in-frame sequences only. Part of the clones is absent; in the studies checked, under half of the shortfall reflects unresolved V genes, and no reason is known for the rest. V, J and clone size are those of that table, while D and trimming were read from the DNA. A total of tens of thousands of clones appear in this sample, approximately 80% of them only once. About 5.7% of the sample belongs to the ten largest clones.

Note on this clone: Its antigen is still unknown. The record has no base qualities; no much larger clone is one base away.

Inclusion was restricted to participants for whom at least one PBMC sample before ART initiation and at least two post-ART samples were available. Every participant with HIV received treatment in the United States of America. Before DNA extraction, cryopreserved samples containing about 0.9-10 million PBMC were thawed and washed. At the time of the earliest PBMC sample, participants with HIV were aged between roughly 20 and 54 years. PBMC samples from each participant spanned 1-4 timepoints before ART initiation and 2-8 timepoints after ART initiation, with a median of 7 samples. Serial HIV viral load, CD4+ T-cell count, ART history and demographic data were obtained for every participant. Using a Qiagen kit on a QIAcube, genomic DNA was extracted from unsorted PBMC, with samples processed in batches of 12.

The chain is made from TRBV7-2 and TRBJ1-1; no D segment can be confidently identified. This material consisted of unsorted PBMCs, taken 0.6 years after starting antiretroviral therapy. This TCR was recovered from a man between 18 and 29 years old with HIV. The DNA is as follows: TGTGCCAGCAGCTTCGGCAACACTGAAGCTTTCTTT. This yields the protein CASSFGNTEAFF.